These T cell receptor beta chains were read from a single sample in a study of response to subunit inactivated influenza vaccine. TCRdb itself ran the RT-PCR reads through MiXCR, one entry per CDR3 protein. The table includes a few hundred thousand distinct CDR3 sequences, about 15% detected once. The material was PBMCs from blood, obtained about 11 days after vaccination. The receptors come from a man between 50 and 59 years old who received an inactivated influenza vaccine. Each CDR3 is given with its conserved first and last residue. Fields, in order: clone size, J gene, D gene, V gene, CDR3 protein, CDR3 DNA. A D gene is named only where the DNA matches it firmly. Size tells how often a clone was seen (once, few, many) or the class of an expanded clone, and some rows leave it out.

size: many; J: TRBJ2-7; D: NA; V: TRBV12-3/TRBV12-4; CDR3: CASSWGPTYEQYF; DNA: TGTGCCAGCAGTTGGGGACCGACTTACGAGCAGTACTTC
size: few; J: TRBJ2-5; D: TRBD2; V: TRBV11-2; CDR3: CASSLVVSGSPLQETQYF; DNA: TGTGCCAGCAGCTTAGTGGTTAGCGGGTCCCCTCTTCAGGAGACCCAGTACTTC
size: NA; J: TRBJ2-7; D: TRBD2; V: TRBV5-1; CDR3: CASSLPSGSLNEQYF; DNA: TGCGCCAGCAGCTTGCCTAGCGGGAGTCTAAACGAGCAGTACTTC
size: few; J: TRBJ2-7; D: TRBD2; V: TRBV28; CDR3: CASTREGTTNSYEQYF; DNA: TGTGCCAGCACTCGGGAAGGGACTACCAACTCCTACGAGCAGTACTTC
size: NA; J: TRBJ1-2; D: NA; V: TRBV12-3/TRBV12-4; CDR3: CASSPRTARGYTF; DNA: TGTGCCAGCAGTCCCCGGACGGCAAGAGGCTACACCTTC
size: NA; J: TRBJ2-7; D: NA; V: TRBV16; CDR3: CASSGHLMREQYF; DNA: TGTGCCAGCAGTGGACACTTAATGAGGGAGCAGTACTTC
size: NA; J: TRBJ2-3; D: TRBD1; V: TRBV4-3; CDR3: CASSQGPRGRNIDTQYF; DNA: TGCGCCAGCAGCCAAGGCCCCAGGGGGCGCAATATAGATACGCAGTATTTT
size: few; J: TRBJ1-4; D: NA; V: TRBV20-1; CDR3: CSAGRTTNEKLFF; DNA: TGCAGTGCTGGACGGACAACTAATGAAAAACTGTTTTTT
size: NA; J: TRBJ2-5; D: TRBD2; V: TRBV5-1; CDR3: CASSLVAGEQETQYF; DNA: TGCGCCAGCAGCTTGGTAGCGGGGGAACAAGAGACCCAGTACTTC
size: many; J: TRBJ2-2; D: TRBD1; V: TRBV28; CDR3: CASSRYGTGGDWAELFF; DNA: TGTGCCAGCAGCCGATACGGGACAGGGGGCGATTGGGCGGAGCTGTTTTTT
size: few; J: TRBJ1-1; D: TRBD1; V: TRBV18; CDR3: CASSPGTDEAFF; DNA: TGTGCCAGCTCACCCGGGACAGATGAAGCTTTCTTT
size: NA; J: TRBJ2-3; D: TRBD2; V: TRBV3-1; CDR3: CASSQELAGAVDTQYF; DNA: TGTGCCAGCAGCCAAGAACTAGCGGGAGCGGTAGATACGCAGTATTTT
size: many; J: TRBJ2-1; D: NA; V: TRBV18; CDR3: CASSPSPSSYNEQFF; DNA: TGTGCCAGCTCACCTTCGCCCAGCTCCTACAATGAGCAGTTCTTC
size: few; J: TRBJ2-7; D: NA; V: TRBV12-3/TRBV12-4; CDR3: CASSWGSWGDSYEQYF; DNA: TGTGCCAGCAGTTGGGGGAGTTGGGGCGACTCCTACGAGCAGTACTTC
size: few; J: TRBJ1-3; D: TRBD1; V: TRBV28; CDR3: CASSLDRGLAGNTIYF; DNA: TGTGCCAGCAGTTTGGACAGGGGGCTTGCTGGAAACACCATATATTTT
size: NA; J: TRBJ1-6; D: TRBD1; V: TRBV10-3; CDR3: CAIRRDRGDSPLHF; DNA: TGTGCCATCAGGCGGGACAGGGGGGATTCACCCCTCCACTTT
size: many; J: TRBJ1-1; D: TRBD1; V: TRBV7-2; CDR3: CASSLALRLPWTGSGEDTEAFF; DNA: TGTGCCAGCAGCTTAGCATTAAGACTTCCATGGACAGGCTCTGGGGAAGACACTGAAGCTTTCTTT
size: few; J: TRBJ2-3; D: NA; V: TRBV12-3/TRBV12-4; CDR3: CASGRTALDTQYF; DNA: TGTGCCAGCGGTCGGACAGCTCTAGATACGCAGTATTTT
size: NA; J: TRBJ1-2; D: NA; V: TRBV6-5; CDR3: CASSRGYTF; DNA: TGTGCCAGCTCCAGGGGCTACACCTTC
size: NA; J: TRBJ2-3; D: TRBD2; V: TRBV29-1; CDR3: CSGRRLAGGGDTQYF; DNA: TGCAGCGGAAGACGACTAGCGGGAGGAGGGGATACGCAGTATTTT
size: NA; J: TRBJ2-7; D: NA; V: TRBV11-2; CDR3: CASRRRPYPEPYEQYF; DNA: TGTGCCAGCCGCCGCAGGCCGTACCCGGAACCCTACGAGCAGTACTTC
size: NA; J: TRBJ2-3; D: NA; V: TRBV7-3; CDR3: CASSLRGQPSDTQYF; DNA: TGTGCCAGCAGCTTACGTGGACAGCCCTCAGATACGCAGTATTTT
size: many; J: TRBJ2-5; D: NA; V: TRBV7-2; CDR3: CASSLVLPSETQYF; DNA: TGTGCCAGCAGCTTAGTACTCCCGTCGGAGACCCAGTACTTC
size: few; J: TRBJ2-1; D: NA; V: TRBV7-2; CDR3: CASSLEWGNNEQFF; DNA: TGTGCCAGCAGCTTAGAGTGGGGGAACAATGAGCAGTTCTTC
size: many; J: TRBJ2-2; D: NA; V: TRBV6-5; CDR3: CASSYSQSGPGELFF; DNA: TGTGCCAGCAGTTACTCTCAGTCTGGCCCCGGGGAGCTGTTTTTT
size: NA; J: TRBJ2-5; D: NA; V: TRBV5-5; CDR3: CASSLNDQETQYF; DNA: TGTGCCAGCAGCTTGAACGACCAAGAGACCCAGTACTTC
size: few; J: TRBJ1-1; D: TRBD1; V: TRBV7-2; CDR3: CASSSPGGGNTEAFF; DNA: TGTGCCAGCAGCTCCCCAGGGGGCGGGAACACTGAAGCTTTCTTT
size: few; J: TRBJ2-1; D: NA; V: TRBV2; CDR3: CASRVTDGNEQFF; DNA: TGTGCCAGCAGGGTCACGGACGGCAATGAGCAGTTCTTC
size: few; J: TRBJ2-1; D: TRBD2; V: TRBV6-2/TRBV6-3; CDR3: CASRPLAGTYNEQFF; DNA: TGTGCCAGCAGGCCTCTAGCGGGGACCTACAATGAGCAGTTCTTC
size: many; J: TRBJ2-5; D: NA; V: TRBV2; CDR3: CASSGIGIQETQYF; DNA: TGTGCCAGCAGTGGGATAGGTATCCAAGAGACCCAGTACTTC
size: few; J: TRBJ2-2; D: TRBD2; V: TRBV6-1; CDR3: CASREVRTGELFF; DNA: TGTGCCAGCCGGGAGGTGCGAACCGGGGAGCTGTTTTTT